A single sample gave rise to the 25 T cell receptor beta chains below, sequenced in a study of blood T cell repertoires in COVID-19. Only in-frame clones appear in the TCRdb table, and some are missing; sequencing was by immunoSEQ multiplex PCR. The table records about 150,000 clones, about 89% of them present only once. The sample consisted of peripheral blood. Receptors originate from a man in his 60s with acute or convalescent COVID-19.

DNA for the CDR3: TGTGCCAGCAGTGACTTCTATGGCTACACCTTC. It encodes CASSDFYGYTF. The chain couples TRBV27 to TRBJ1-2; unclear D gene. The CDR3 is 11 amino acids. Trimming took off 5 bases at V and 4 bases at J, with 5 bases between the two ends. Germline CDR1 and CDR2: MNHEY and SMNVEV (reference sequence).

The CDR3 region has the DNA TGTGCCAGCAGCCCCTTAGACGAAGAGGGCAATCAGCCCCAGCATTTT. Amino acids: CASSPLDEEGNQPQHF. The chain couples TRBV3-1 (or the pseudogene TRBV3-2) to TRBJ1-5; D remains unclear. V dropped 4 bases and J dropped 2 bases, with 15 bases sitting between them. Germline assignment: CDR1 LGHDT and CDR2 YNNKEL (reference sequence). The CDR3 sequence is 16 residues long.

Only one count was recorded for this clone. The V and J genes are TRBV5-1 and TRBJ1-5; weak D call: TRBD1 (5 bases). The length of the CDR3 is 15 residues. Germline V lookup: CDR1 SGHRS, CDR2 YFSETQ. V lost 4 bases and J 4 bases, leaving 15 bases between the germline ends. CDR3 sequence (DNA): TGCGCCAGCAGCCTCACTGGCGGGGGAAATCAGCCCCAGCATTTT. Translating gives CASSLTGGGNQPQHF.

This clone was seen only once. V is TRBV13 and J is TRBJ1-1; a possible D gene is TRBD1 (5 bases). This CDR3 is 15 amino acids long. The germline V gene encodes CDR1 PRHDT and CDR2 FYEKMQ (reference sequence). The ends were cut back, 4 bases at V and 0 bases at J, with 12 bases in the middle. CDR3 sequence: CASSSPTDMNTEAFF. As DNA, the CDR3 is TGTGCCAGCAGCTCGCCGACAGACATGAACACTGAAGCTTTCTTT. Drawing the rest from reference TRBV13 and TRBJ1-1, the complete variable domain is AAGVIQSPRHLIKEKRETATLKCYPIPRHDTVYWYQQGPGQDPQFLISFYEKMQSDKGSIPDRFSAQQFSDYHSELNMSSLELGDSALYFCASSSPTDMNTEAFFGQGTRLTVV.

The gene calls are TRBV5-8 and TRBJ1-2, with 10 bases that match TRBD1. From germline, CDR1 is SGHTS and CDR2 YDEGEE. CDR3 length: 15 amino acids. V gave up 2 bases and J gave up 6 bases; unmatched junction bases: 7. The CDR3 bases are TGTGCCAGCAGCTTAGCCGGGACAGGGGTCCATGGCTACACCTTC. Protein sequence: CASSLAGTGVHGYTF.

The V call is TRBV3-1 (or the pseudogene TRBV3-2), the J call TRBJ2-7; no reliable D call. The ends were cut back, 2 bases at V and 3 bases at J, with 5 bases in the middle. CDR3 length: 12 residues. CDR1 and CDR2 from the germline V gene are LGHDT and YNNKEL (reference sequence). CDR3 region: CASSQTVYEQYF. CDR3 nucleotide sequence: TGTGCCAGCAGCCAAACAGTCTACGAGCAGTACTTC.

This chain joins TRBV4-2 and TRBJ1-2, with 7 bases lining up with TRBD1. After removal of 4 bases from V and 1 base from J, the junction contained 6 bases not matched to a gene. CDR3 size: 15 residues. Germline V gene data show CDR1 as LGHNA and CDR2 as YNFKEQ. The CDR3 sequence: CASSPGTVFNYGYTF. DNA for the CDR3: TGTGCCAGCAGCCCCGGGACAGTCTTTAACTATGGCTACACCTTC.

The V and J genes are TRBV6-5 and TRBJ1-6; TRBD1 might be the D (5 bases). Between the trimmed V and J ends, which lost 7 bases and 10 bases, there was a span of 11 bases. In germline, CDR1 is MNHEY, CDR2 SVGAGI. This CDR3 spans 12 amino acids. The CDR3 DNA follows: TGTGCCAGCAACCGAAGGGGATCACCCCTCCACTTT. This gives the protein CASNRRGSPLHF.

The V gene is TRBV7-9, the J gene TRBJ1-1; D perhaps matches TRBD1 (6 bases). CDR1 and CDR2 (germline): SEHNR, FQNEAQ (reference sequence). Trimming shortened V by 0 bases and J by 1 base, and 12 bases separated the two germline ends. This CDR3 has 16 amino acids. The CDR3 reads CASSLALGGGNTEAFF. Here the CDR3 DNA reads TGTGCCAGCAGCTTAGCGTTAGGGGGTGGGAACACTGAAGCTTTCTTT.

The chain carries TRBV5-4 and TRBJ1-3; unclear D gene. This CDR3 has 14 amino acids. Trimming removed 4 bases from V and 2 bases from J, with 10 bases in between. The germline CDR1 and CDR2 sequences are SGHNT and YYREEE (reference sequence). The CDR3 DNA is TGTGCCAGCAGCCAAGGACTTACTGGAAACACCATATATTTT. Encoded protein: CASSQGLTGNTIYF. The full variable domain, its missing parts supplied by reference TRBV5-4 and TRBJ1-3, is ETGVTQSPTHLIKTRGQQVTLRCSSQSGHNTVSWYQQALGQGPQFIFQYYREEENGRGNFPPRFSGLQFPNYSSELNVNALELDDSALYLCASSQGLTGNTIYFGEGSWLTVV.

This chain joins TRBV6-5 and TRBJ1-1; TRBD1 matches at 7 bases. Germline assignment: CDR1 MNHEY and CDR2 SVGAGI. This CDR3 comprises 14 residues. Germline trimming cut 6 bases from V and 4 bases from J; bases unmatched to any gene: 8. The CDR3 sequence is CASSRATGFTEAFF. Written as DNA, the CDR3 is TGTGCCAGCAGCCGAGCGACAGGGTTCACTGAAGCTTTCTTT.

The rearrangement uses TRBV18 and TRBJ1-6, with TRBD1 matching over 9 bases. Germline V gene data show CDR1 as KGHSH and CDR2 as LQKENI. V lost 3 bases and J lost 10; bases outside the gene matches: 4. This CDR3 spans 14 amino acids. The CDR3 spells CASSPDGTGSPLHF. The CDR3 DNA reads as TGTGCCAGCTCACCGGACGGGACAGGGTCACCCCTCCACTTT.

This clone is a singleton in its sample. The gene calls are TRBV18 and TRBJ1-1; unclear D gene. Germline assignment: CDR1 KGHSH and CDR2 LQKENI. Deletions cut 6 bases from V and 0 bases from J, with 8 bases between. The CDR3 sequence is 13 residues long. The CDR3 nucleotides read TGTGCCAGCTCCCCCGGTATGAACACTGAAGCTTTCTTT. It translates to CASSPGMNTEAFF.

The chain carries TRBV2 and TRBJ1-1; D unresolved. Trimming shortened V by 3 bases and J by 2 bases, and 10 bases separated the two germline ends. This CDR3 has 14 residues. Germline V gene data show CDR1 as SNHLY and CDR2 as FYNNEI. CDR3 DNA sequence: TGTGCCAGCAGTGATCCCAGCGTTAACACTGAAGCTTTCTTT. This encodes CASSDPSVNTEAFF.

V is TRBV7-2 and J is TRBJ1-3, with no clear D. This CDR3 is built from 15 residues. From germline, CDR1 is SGHTA and CDR2 FQGNSA. V was pared by 4 bases and J by 0 bases, with 10 bases between. Here the CDR3 DNA reads TGTGCCAGCAGCTACAACCTTCACTCTGGAAACACCATATATTTT. This codes for CASSYNLHSGNTIYF. Looking up the rest from reference TRBV7-2 and TRBJ1-3 gives the full variable domain: GAGVSQSPSNKVTEKGKDVELRCDPISGHTALYWYRQSLGQGLEFLIYFQGNSAPDKSGLPSDRFSAERTGGSVSTLTIQRTQQEDSAVYLCASSYNLHSGNTIYFGEGSWLTVV.

This chain joins TRBV10-3 and TRBJ2-3; 7 nucleotides line up with TRBD1. This CDR3 has 15 amino acids. CDR1 and CDR2 (germline): ENHRY, SYGVKD. The V gene end was trimmed by 6 bases and the J gene end by 4 bases; junction bases not matched to a gene: 10. CDR3 sequence: CAISPGTVQADTQYF. CDR3 nucleotides: TGTGCCATCAGCCCCGGGACAGTACAGGCAGATACGCAGTATTTT.

This clone showed up just once. The J gene is TRBJ1-2, the V gene TRBV7-2, with TRBD1 as a possible D gene (5 bases). Trimming pared 3 bases from V and 6 bases from J, leaving 11 bases between. Germline lookup yields CDR1 SGHTA and CDR2 FQGNSA. The length of the CDR3 is 13 residues. The CDR3 DNA reads as TGTGCCAGCAGCTTCCAGGGTTCGCATGGCTACACCTTC. It codes for CASSFQGSHGYTF.

The rearrangement uses TRBV5-4 and TRBJ1-1; D ambiguous. Looked up from germline, CDR1 is SGHNT and CDR2 is YYREEE (reference sequence). V dropped 2 bases and J dropped 0 bases, with 8 bases sitting between them. CDR3 length: 14 residues. The CDR3, as DNA: TGTGCCAGCAGCTTTGGCACCCTGAACACTGAAGCTTTCTTT. This gives the protein CASSFGTLNTEAFF. Combining the CDR3 with reference TRBV5-4 and TRBJ1-1 gives the whole variable domain ETGVTQSPTHLIKTRGQQVTLRCSSQSGHNTVSWYQQALGQGPQFIFQYYREEENGRGNFPPRFSGLQFPNYSSELNVNALELDDSALYLCASSFGTLNTEAFFGQGTRLTVV.

V is TRBV5-6 and J is TRBJ1-3, with TRBD1 as a possible D gene (5 bases). This CDR3 comprises 14 residues. Germline CDR1 SGHDT, CDR2 YYEEEE. Between the trimmed V and J ends, which lost 0 bases and 1 base, there was a span of 5 bases. CDR3 bases: TGTGCCAGCAGCTTGGCAGGGTCTGGAAACACCATATATTTT. Translating it yields CASSLAGSGNTIYF.

The genes are TRBV7-9 and TRBJ2-7; D might be TRBD2 (6 bases). Germline CDR1 reads SEHNR; CDR2 reads FQNEAQ (reference sequence). Trimming took 3 bases from V and 0 from J, leaving 18 bases between them. There are 17 residues in the CDR3. This CDR3 is CASSLGLGTSSSYEQYF. As DNA, the CDR3 is TGTGCCAGCAGCTTGGGTTTAGGGACTTCCAGCTCCTACGAGCAGTACTTC.

This chain connects TRBV27 to TRBJ1-5; no clear D gene. The germline CDR1 and CDR2 sequences are MNHEY and SMNVEV (reference sequence). With 1 base removed from V and 2 bases from J, the gap between germline ends came to 6 bases. CDR3 length: 14 residues. In DNA form, the CDR3 reads TGTGCCAGCAGTTTATTGGGAGGCAATCAGCCCCAGCATTTT. It is translated as CASSLLGGNQPQHF.

The genes are TRBV6-5 and TRBJ2-5, with 8 bases fitting TRBD2. The CDR3 is 14 residues long. CDR1 and CDR2 from the germline V gene are MNHEY and SVGAGI. V gave up 5 bases and J gave up 1 base; unmatched junction bases: 3. The chain's CDR3 is CASSTRGGQETQYF. The CDR3 region has the DNA TGTGCCAGCAGTACCCGGGGGGGCCAAGAGACCCAGTACTTC.

The chain combines TRBV20-1 with TRBJ1-5; D possibly corresponds to TRBD1 (6 bases). Germline values: CDR1 DFQATT, CDR2 SNEGSKA (reference sequence). Between the trimmed V and J ends, which lost 3 bases and 7 bases, there was a span of 19 bases. This CDR3 is built from 15 residues. CDR3 DNA sequence: TGCAGTGCTAGTGGGCCCACAGGGTTGAGGCAGCCCCAGCATTTT. Translated: CSASGPTGLRQPQHF.

This clone was seen more than once but under ten times. This sequence joins TRBV5-1 and TRBJ1-5; maybe TRBD1 (5 bases). CDR1 SGHRS and CDR2 YFSETQ come from the germline V gene. V dropped 5 bases and J dropped 5 bases, with 17 bases sitting between them. This CDR3 has 15 residues. Here the CDR3 DNA reads TGCGCCAGCAGGTTTCCCGGACACAATTATCAGCCCCAGCATTTT. It translates to CASRFPGHNYQPQHF.

This rearrangement joins TRBV19 to TRBJ1-2; 9 nucleotides line up with TRBD1. CDR1 is LNHDA, CDR2 SQIVND, per germline (reference sequence). With V trimmed by 7 bases and J by 1 base, 4 bases remained unmatched. The CDR3 covers 14 residues. The CDR3 region is CASTRQGDNYGYTF. CDR3 in DNA: TGTGCCAGTACCCGACAGGGGGATAACTATGGCTACACCTTC.